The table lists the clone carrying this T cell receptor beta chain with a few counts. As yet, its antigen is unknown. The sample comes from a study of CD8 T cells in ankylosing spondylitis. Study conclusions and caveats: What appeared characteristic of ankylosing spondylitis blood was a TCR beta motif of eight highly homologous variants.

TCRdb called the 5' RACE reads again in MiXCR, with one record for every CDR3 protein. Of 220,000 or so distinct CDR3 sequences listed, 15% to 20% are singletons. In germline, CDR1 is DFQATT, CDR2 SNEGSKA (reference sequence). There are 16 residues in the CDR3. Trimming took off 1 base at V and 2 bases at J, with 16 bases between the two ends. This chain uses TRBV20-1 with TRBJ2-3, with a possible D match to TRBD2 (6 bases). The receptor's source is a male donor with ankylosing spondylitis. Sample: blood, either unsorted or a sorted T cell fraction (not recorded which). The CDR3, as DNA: TGCAGTGCTAGAGTACGGGGGACTTACCCCACAGATACGCAGTATTTT. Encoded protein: CSARVRGTYPTDTQYF.